This T cell receptor beta chain is from a study of neurological immune-mediated disorders. Each CDR3 protein is one row after TCRdb ran MiXCR on the 5' RACE reads. This sample has tens of thousands of distinct CDR3 sequences, with around 11% found just once. CDR1 is MNHEY, CDR2 SVGEGT, per germline. The CDR3 length is 14 residues. The germline V and J ends were trimmed by 6 bases and 1 base, with 13 bases remaining between them. The time point is: longitudinal time-point 1 (baseline). Unsorted libraries were generated from 2 million PBMCs held at -80 degrees C. This clonotype has a count of ten or more.

Sequencing was carried out using PBMCs. This rearrangement joins TRBV6-2 or TRBV6-3 to TRBJ2-7; possible D gene TRBD1, 6 bases. The receptor's source is a male donor with HTLV-1-associated myelopathy (HAM/TSP). CDR3: CASSFGQNSYEQYF. CDR3 in DNA: TGTGCCAGCAGCTTCGGACAGAATTCCTACGAGCAGTACTTC.